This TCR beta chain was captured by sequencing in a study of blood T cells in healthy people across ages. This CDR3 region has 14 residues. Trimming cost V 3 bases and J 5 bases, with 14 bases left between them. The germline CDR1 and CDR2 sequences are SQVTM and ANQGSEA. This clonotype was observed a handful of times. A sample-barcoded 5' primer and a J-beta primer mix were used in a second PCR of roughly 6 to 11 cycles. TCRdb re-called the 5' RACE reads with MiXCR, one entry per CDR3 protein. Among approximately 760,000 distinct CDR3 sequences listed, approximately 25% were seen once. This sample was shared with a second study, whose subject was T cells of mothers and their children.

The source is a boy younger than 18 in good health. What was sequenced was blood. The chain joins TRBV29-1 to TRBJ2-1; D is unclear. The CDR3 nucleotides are TGCAGCGTTGATACCGGTTTTGGTCACAATGAGCAGTTCTTC. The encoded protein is CSVDTGFGHNEQFF.